Included here is one T cell receptor beta chain sequence, with context. The sample belongs to a study of T cell responses to AZD1222 COVID-19 vaccine. Assay: immunoSEQ multiplex PCR; the TCRdb copy retains only in-frame clones and omits some. The repertoire holds about 92,000 clones, with roughly 93% as singletons. V was clipped by 6 bases and J by 7 bases; unmatched bases: 9. Germline values: CDR1 LNHDA, CDR2 SQIVND (reference sequence). This CDR3 contains 14 residues. The sample was peripheral blood, taken on day 0 of AZD1222 vaccination. This receptor was identified in an adult in good health. This chain uses TRBV19 with TRBJ1-2, with 9 bases identical to TRBD1. The CDR3 protein is CASRPQTGGRGYTF. For the CDR3, the DNA is TGTGCCAGTAGACCCCAGACAGGGGGTCGTGGCTACACCTTC.